The 29 T cell receptor beta chains below all came from one sample that was sequenced in a study of beta chain features in type 1 diabetes. Every bit of the isolated RNA underwent reverse transcription, so sequencing read expressed TCRB transcripts. Sequencing used immunoSEQ multiplex PCR; TCRdb keeps in-frame clones, though not all of them. The sample lists roughly 610,000 clones, around 15% seen once, with about 0.097% in the top ten. Input material: naive CD4+ T cells from blood. Every receptor here comes from a man aged 18 to 30 in good health.

The chain joins TRBV7-3 to TRBJ1-2; the D is unclear. Germline values: CDR1 SGHTA, CDR2 FQGTGA. This CDR3 is 14 amino acids long. V lost 0 bases, J lost 8 bases, and 13 bases lay in between. In DNA, the CDR3 is TGTGCCAGCAGCTTAACTGTGGAGGATGAGGGCTACACCTTC. This translates into CASSLTVEDEGYTF.

This chain uses TRBV19 with TRBJ2-2, with a weak D call TRBD2 (6 bases). The CDR3 has 16 residues. V lost 2 bases and J lost 3, with 13 bases in between. Germline CDR1 LNHDA, CDR2 SQIVND (reference sequence). This CDR3 reads CASSIRRGGDTGELFF. The CDR3 DNA sequence: TGTGCCAGTAGTATACGGCGGGGAGGAGACACCGGGGAGCTGTTTTTT.

The table lists this clone with a few counts. The CDR3 reads CASLALYSNQPQHF. The DNA for the CDR3 is TGTGCCAGTTTAGCCCTGTATAGCAATCAGCCCCAGCATTTT. V gene TRBV19 combines with J gene TRBJ1-5; no clear D. V dropped 8 bases and J dropped 0 bases, with 11 bases sitting between them. CDR1 and CDR2 from the germline V gene are LNHDA and SQIVND (reference sequence). The CDR3 loop spans 14 amino acids.

This clone has just a few counts. J is TRBJ2-3 and V is TRBV10-3, with D possibly matching TRBD1 (6 bases). Deletions cut 2 bases from V and 8 bases from J, with 14 bases between. The CDR3 loop spans 14 amino acids. Germline loops: CDR1 ENHRY, CDR2 SYGVKD. The CDR3 loop reads CAISERQDSATQYF. In DNA form, the CDR3 reads TGTGCCATCAGTGAGCGACAGGATTCGGCTACGCAGTATTTT.

This clone was seen a handful of times. The sample holds other DNA sequences that translate to the same CDR3. The V call is TRBV6-5, the J call TRBJ2-6, with D maybe TRBD1 (6 bases). V was cut by 4 bases and J by 2 bases, with 9 bases left in between. The germline V gene encodes CDR1 MNHEY and CDR2 SVGAGI. This CDR3 contains 15 residues. Here the CDR3 DNA reads TGTGCCAGCAGTTTACAGGGTACTGGGGCCAACGTCCTGACTTTC. This codes for CASSLQGTGANVLTF.

This clone was recorded a few times. V gene TRBV5-1 combines with J gene TRBJ1-2; TRBD1 matches 7 bases. The CDR3 runs 15 residues. The germline V gene has CDR1 SGHRS and CDR2 YFSETQ. Trimming cost V 3 bases and J 1 base; bases outside gene matches: 6. The DNA for the CDR3 is TGCGCCAGCAGCTCGGACAGGTTACTTAACTATGGCTACACCTTC. Its translation: CASSSDRLLNYGYTF.

V is TRBV14 and J is TRBJ2-1, with a possible D match to TRBD2 (6 bases). The CDR3 totals 14 residues. V lost 7 bases to trimming and J lost 0 bases, with 10 bases between them. Germline CDR1 is SGHDN and CDR2 is FVKESK. CDR3 loop: CASTVGGSYNEQFF. CDR3 nucleotide sequence: TGTGCCAGCACAGTGGGAGGCTCCTACAATGAGCAGTTCTTC.

This clone was picked up a small number of times. The rearrangement links TRBV30 to TRBJ2-1, with D tentatively TRBD1 (7 bases). Trimming pared 2 bases from V and 7 bases from J, leaving 27 bases between. Germline V CDR1 and CDR2: GTSNPN, SVGIG (reference sequence). This CDR3 has 18 residues. The CDR3: CAWSSYREPRQGGNEQFF. Written as DNA, the CDR3 is TGTGCCTGGAGTAGTTATCGCGAGCCGAGGCAGGGGGGAAATGAGCAGTTCTTC.

In this sample, this clone turned up a few times. The genes are TRBV30 and TRBJ1-6, with D perhaps TRBD1 (5 bases). The CDR3 loop spans 13 amino acids. V gave up 0 bases and J gave up 7 bases, with 7 bases separating them. Germline V CDR1 and CDR2: GTSNPN, SVGIG (reference sequence). CDR3: CAWSVQGNSPLHF. The CDR3, as DNA: TGTGCCTGGAGTGTCCAGGGAAATTCACCCCTCCACTTT.

J is TRBJ1-5 and V is TRBV4-3; tentative D call: TRBD1 (6 bases). V gave up 5 bases and J gave up 4 bases, with 15 bases separating them. The CDR3 runs 15 residues. The germline V gene has CDR1 LGHNA and CDR2 YSLEER. CDR3 protein: CASSYSTGTNQPQHF. In DNA, the CDR3 is TGCGCCAGCAGCTACTCAACAGGGACGAATCAGCCCCAGCATTTT.

The chain recombines TRBV7-9 with TRBJ2-1, with a tentative D call TRBD2 (6 bases). The CDR3 is made up of 15 amino acids. CDR1 is SEHNR and CDR2 is FQNEAQ in the germline V gene (reference sequence). Trimming stripped 1 base from V and 4 bases from J, with 11 bases between. DNA for the CDR3: TGTGCCAGCAGCTTAGAGGGGACTCTTTACAATGAGCAGTTCTTC. This sequence encodes CASSLEGTLYNEQFF.

V gene TRBV4-1 combines with J gene TRBJ2-6; D is undetermined. Germline V gene lookup returns CDR1 MGHRA and CDR2 YSYEKL. V gave up 0 bases and J gave up 0 bases, with 6 bases separating them. This CDR3 region has 16 residues. Here the CDR3 DNA reads TGCGCCAGCAGCCAAGAAAGGTTCTCTGGGGCCAACGTCCTGACTTTC. Translation: CASSQERFSGANVLTF.

J is TRBJ2-3 and V is TRBV9, with D perhaps matching TRBD1 or TRBD2 (5 bases each). The CDR3 has 16 amino acids. The V gene's germline CDR1 is SGDLS and CDR2 YYNGEE. Trimming pared 0 bases from V and 4 bases from J, leaving 15 bases between. The CDR3 protein is CASSVVWGNSADTQYF. The CDR3 nucleotides are TGTGCCAGCAGCGTAGTTTGGGGGAATAGCGCAGATACGCAGTATTTT.

This clone was detected a few times. The CDR3 loop reads CASSPPGTGSYEQYF. The DNA for the CDR3 is TGTGCCAGCAGCCCCCCCGGGACAGGGTCCTACGAGCAGTACTTC. The genes are TRBV27 and TRBJ2-7; 9 bases fit TRBD1. Germline V gene lookup returns CDR1 MNHEY and CDR2 SMNVEV (reference sequence). The CDR3 totals 15 residues. After removal of 6 bases from V and 1 base from J, the junction contained 7 bases not matched to a gene.

J is TRBJ1-2 and V is TRBV6-1, with D unresolved. Germline CDR1 and CDR2: MNHNS and SASEGT. The V end was cut by 4 bases, the J end by 4 bases, with 16 bases between. The CDR3 covers 15 residues. The CDR3 nucleotides read TGTGCCAGCAGTGGCCCCTTCCCACAGAGCTATGGCTACACCTTC. Encoded protein: CASSGPFPQSYGYTF.

This clone was detected only a few times. The J gene is TRBJ2-2, the V gene TRBV2; unclear D gene. Between the trimmed V and J ends, which lost 6 bases and 3 bases, there was a span of 8 bases. The CDR3 is 13 amino acids. Per germline, CDR1 SNHLY and CDR2 FYNNEI. The CDR3 nucleotides read TGTGCCAGCAGGGTAGGGTACACCGGGGAGCTGTTTTTT. It specifies CASRVGYTGELFF.

This clone was seen a few times. The chain couples TRBV23-1 to TRBJ2-7, with D unclear. TRBV23-1 is an open reading frame whose function is uncertain. V lost 6 bases and J lost 2, with 2 bases in between. The CDR3 covers 10 residues. CDR3 sequence (DNA): TGCGCCAGCAGGACCTACGAGCAGTACTTC. Translation gives CASRTYEQYF.

The chain carries TRBV7-2 and TRBJ1-5, with a possible D match to TRBD1 (6 bases). V lost 2 bases and J lost 3, with 8 bases in between. Per germline, CDR1 SGHTA and CDR2 FQGNSA. This CDR3 region has 14 residues. CDR3 sequence: CASSLPGANQPQHF. CDR3 bases: TGTGCCAGCAGCTTACCAGGGGCCAATCAGCCCCAGCATTTT.

V is TRBV27 and J is TRBJ2-2; D not resolved. Germline lookup yields CDR1 MNHEY and CDR2 SMNVEV (reference sequence). V shed 4 bases and J shed 7 bases, with 4 bases lying between them. CDR3 length: 11 residues. The CDR3 sequence is CASSYYGELFF. The CDR3, as DNA: TGTGCCAGCAGTTATTACGGGGAGCTGTTTTTT.

This clone has more than one count but fewer than ten. The J gene is TRBJ1-5, the V gene TRBV21-1. TRBV21-1 is given as a pseudogene. This CDR3 has 14 amino acids. The CDR3 region has the DNA TGTGCCAGCAGCTCCGGGCAGATTAATCAGCCCCAGCATTTT. It codes for CASSSGQINQPQHF.

There are many counts of this clone. The chain links TRBV12-5 to TRBJ2-1, with D uncertain. This CDR3 has 12 residues. V gave up 2 bases and J gave up 9 bases, with 8 bases separating them. Germline V lookup: CDR1 LGHNT, CDR2 FRNRAP. The CDR3 sequence: CASGLIVTEQFF. The CDR3 DNA sequence: TGTGCTAGTGGTTTGATAGTCACTGAGCAGTTCTTC.

In this sample, this clone turned up a few times. The rearrangement links TRBV4-1 to TRBJ1-2; the D gene is possibly TRBD1 (6 bases). The CDR3 spans 16 residues. Trimming shortened V by 0 bases and J by 5 bases, and 16 bases separated the two germline ends. Looked up from germline, CDR1 is MGHRA and CDR2 is YSYEKL. For the CDR3, the DNA is TGCGCCAGCAGCCAAGAGGTACAGGGAGGTTTTTATGGCTACACCTTC. Its translation is CASSQEVQGGFYGYTF.

This chain joins TRBV6-1 and TRBJ2-7, with 8 bases fitting TRBD1. CDR3 length equals 14 residues. Germline-derived CDR1 and CDR2 are MNHNS and SASEGT. The trim removed 10 bases at V and 2 bases at J, leaving 10 bases unmatched. The CDR3 nucleotides read TGTGCCACGAGAGCAGGGACAGGTACCTACGAGCAGTACTTC. Encoded protein: CATRAGTGTYEQYF.

The rearrangement uses TRBV4-2 and TRBJ2-5; a possible D gene is TRBD2 (5 bases). Deletions cut 1 base from V and 2 bases from J, with 8 bases between. CDR1 LGHNA and CDR2 YNFKEQ come from the germline V gene. The length of the CDR3 is 14 residues. In nucleotides, the CDR3 is TGTGCCAGCAGCCAAGGTACGGGGCAAGAGACCCAGTACTTC. This sequence encodes CASSQGTGQETQYF.

This clone was counted only a few times. The rearrangement joins TRBV27 to TRBJ2-7; the D gene is possibly TRBD2 (6 bases). In germline, CDR1 is MNHEY, CDR2 SMNVEV (reference sequence). V was cut by 5 bases and J by 6 bases, with 17 bases left in between. The CDR3 contains 14 residues. The CDR3 coding sequence is TGTGCCAGCAGTCCTCGGGTCCCCGGGGGCGAGCAGTACTTC. Translated, it gives CASSPRVPGGEQYF.

The J gene is TRBJ2-1, the V gene TRBV4-1; 7 positions agree with TRBD2. The CDR3 consists of 16 residues. Germline V gene lookup returns CDR1 MGHRA and CDR2 YSYEKL. Unmatched junction bases numbered 11, after V lost 1 base and J lost 8 bases. The chain's CDR3 is CASSQGPSGTKDEQFF. The CDR3 nucleotides are TGCGCCAGCAGCCAAGGGCCAAGTGGGACTAAGGATGAGCAGTTCTTC.

To note about this clone: Other DNA sequences in the same sample also yield this CDR3. The V gene is TRBV7-9, the J gene TRBJ1-2; D may be TRBD1 (6 bases). This CDR3 has 14 amino acids. Trimming pared 1 base from V and 1 base from J, leaving 7 bases between. Germline CDR1 reads SEHNR; CDR2 reads FQNEAQ (reference sequence). Here the CDR3 reads CASSLVGGNYGYTF. The CDR3 DNA follows: TGTGCCAGCAGCTTAGTAGGGGGTAACTATGGCTACACCTTC. Full variable domain (remainder filled in from reference TRBV7-9 and TRBJ1-2): DTGVSQNPRHKITKRGQNVTFRCDPISEHNRLYWYRQTLGQGPEFLTYFQNEAQLEKSRLLSDRFSAERPKGSFSTLEIQRTEQGDSAMYLCASSLVGGNYGYTFGSGTRLTVV.

This clone has a handful of counts. The chain is built from TRBV4-1 and TRBJ1-1; possibly TRBD1 for D (6 bases). The CDR3 extends over 15 amino acids. Germline V gene data show CDR1 as MGHRA and CDR2 as YSYEKL. V dropped 0 bases and J dropped 6 bases, with 14 bases sitting between them. The CDR3 loop reads CASSQDQGRVAEAFF. The CDR3 DNA follows: TGCGCCAGCAGCCAAGATCAGGGGAGGGTGGCTGAAGCTTTCTTT.

The gene calls are TRBV11-2 and TRBJ1-2, with 8 bases identical to TRBD1. This CDR3 is 17 amino acids long. CDR1 SGHAT and CDR2 FQNNGV come from the germline V gene. Unmatched junction bases numbered 14, after V lost 4 bases and J lost 4 bases. This chain's CDR3 is CASSSTRRTGLSYGYTF. DNA for the CDR3: TGTGCCAGCAGCTCCACCCGCCGGACAGGGCTAAGCTATGGCTACACCTTC.